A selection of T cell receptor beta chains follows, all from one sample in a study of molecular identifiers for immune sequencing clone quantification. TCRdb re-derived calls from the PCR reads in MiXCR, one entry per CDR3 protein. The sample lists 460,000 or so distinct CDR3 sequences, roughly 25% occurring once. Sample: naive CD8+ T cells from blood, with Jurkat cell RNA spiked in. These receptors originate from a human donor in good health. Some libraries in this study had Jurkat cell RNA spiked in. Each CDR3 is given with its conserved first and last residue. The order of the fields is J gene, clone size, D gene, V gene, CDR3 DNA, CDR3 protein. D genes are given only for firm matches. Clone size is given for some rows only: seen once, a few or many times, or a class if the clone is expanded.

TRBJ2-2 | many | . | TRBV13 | TGTGCCAGCAGCTTAGACACGGACGGGCAGCCCGGGGAGCTGTTTTTT | CASSLDTDGQPGELFF
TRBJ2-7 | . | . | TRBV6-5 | TGTGCCAGCAGTTACGGGTGGACAGTCTCCTACGAGCAGTACTTC | CASSYGWTVSYEQYF
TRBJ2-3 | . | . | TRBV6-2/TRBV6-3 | TGTGCCAGCAGTTTCCTGGGGGGGGGCGTGATAGATACGCAGTATTTT | CASSFLGGGVIDTQYF
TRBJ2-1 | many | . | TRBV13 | TGTGCCAGCAGCCCGGGGACTTTCTACAATGAGCAGTTCTTC | CASSPGTFYNEQFF
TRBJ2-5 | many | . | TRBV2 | TGTGCCAGCACCCTGACAGAGCAAGAGACCCAGTACTTC | CASTLTEQETQYF
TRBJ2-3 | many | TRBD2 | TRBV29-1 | TGCAGCGTTGCCGGACTAGCGGTGGCGAGCACAGATACGCAGTATTTT | CSVAGLAVASTDTQYF
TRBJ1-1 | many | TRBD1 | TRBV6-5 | TGTGCCAGCAGTGGAACAGGGGCAGGGACTGAAGCTTTCTTT | CASSGTGAGTEAFF
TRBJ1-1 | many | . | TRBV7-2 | TGTGCCAGCAGCTTGGTCCACACTGAAGCTTTCTTT | CASSLVHTEAFF
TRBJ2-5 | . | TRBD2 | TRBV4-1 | TGCGCCAGCAGAGCGACTAGCGGGGCTGAGGCCCAGTACTTC | CASRATSGAEAQYF
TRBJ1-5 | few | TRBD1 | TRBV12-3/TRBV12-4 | TGTGCCAGCAAGGGGGCGGATCAGCCCCAGCATTTT | CASKGADQPQHF
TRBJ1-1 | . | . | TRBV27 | TGTGCCAGCAGTTTATCTTCAGGGGTTGGAGCTTTCTTT | CASSLSSGVGAFF
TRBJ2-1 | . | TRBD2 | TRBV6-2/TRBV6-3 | TGTGCCAGCGGACCCCTCGGGCTAGCGGGAGGCAATGAGCAGTTCTTC | CASGPLGLAGGNEQFF
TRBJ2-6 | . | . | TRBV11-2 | TGTGCCGGCAGCTTTGGGGGGCTGGGGGCCAACGTCCTGACTTTC | CAGSFGGLGANVLTF
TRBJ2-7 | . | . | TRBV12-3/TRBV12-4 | TGTGCCAGCAGTAACGGGGTAGGCTACGAGCAGTACTTC | CASSNGVGYEQYF
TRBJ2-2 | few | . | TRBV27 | TGTGCCAGCAGTTTATTAGGAGGACACCTCACCGGGGAGCTGTTTTTT | CASSLLGGHLTGELFF
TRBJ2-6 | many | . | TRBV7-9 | TGTGCCAGCAGCTTACAGGGGCACTCTGGGGCCAACGTCCTGACTTTC | CASSLQGHSGANVLTF
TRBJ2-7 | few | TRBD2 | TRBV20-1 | TGCAGTGCTAGGGATCTAGCGGGAGTAGGGGAGCAGTACTTC | CSARDLAGVGEQYF
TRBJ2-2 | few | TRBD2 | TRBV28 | TGTGCCAGCAGTCCTCCGTCCCCGGGACTAGCGGGAGTGGACGGGGAGCTGTTTTTT | CASSPPSPGLAGVDGELFF
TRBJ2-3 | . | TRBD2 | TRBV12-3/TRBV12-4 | TGTGCCAGCAGTTTTTTCAAACCTAGCGGGGGGGGGGCAGATACGCAGTATTTT | CASSFFKPSGGGADTQYF
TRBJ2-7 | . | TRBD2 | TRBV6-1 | TGTGCCAGCAGTAGAGCTAGCGGGGCCTACTACGAGCAGTACTTC | CASSRASGAYYEQYF
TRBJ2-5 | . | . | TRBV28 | TGTGCCAGCAGTTCGCGGACCGATTACCAAGAGACCCAGTACTTC | CASSSRTDYQETQYF
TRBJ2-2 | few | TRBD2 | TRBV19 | TGTGCCAGTACGACTAGCGGGGGCTACACCGGGGAGCTGTTTTTT | CASTTSGGYTGELFF
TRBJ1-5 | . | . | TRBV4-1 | TGCGCCAGCAGCCAGGGTAGTGATCAGCCCCAGCATTTT | CASSQGSDQPQHF
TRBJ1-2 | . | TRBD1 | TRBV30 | TGTGCCTGGAGCCCTGGACAGGGGGGTTACTATGGCTACACCTTC | CAWSPGQGGYYGYTF
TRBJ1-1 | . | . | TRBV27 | TGTGCCAGCAGTTTCCGGGCCCCAGACGCTGAAGCTTTCTTT | CASSFRAPDAEAFF
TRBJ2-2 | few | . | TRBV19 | TGTGCCAGTAGTATTGCGGGGAGTTCCGGGGAGCTGTTTTTT | CASSIAGSSGELFF
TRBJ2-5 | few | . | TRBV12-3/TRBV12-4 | TGTGCCAGCAGTTTAGGAGGGATCGAGACCCAGTACTTC | CASSLGGIETQYF
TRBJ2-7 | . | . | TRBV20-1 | TGCAGTGCACACCGGTCCGGGGCGACAGTTTCCTACGAGCAGTACTTC | CSAHRSGATVSYEQYF
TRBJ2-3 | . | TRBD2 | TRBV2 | TGTGCCAGCAGTGATGTAGCGGGAGTCACAGATACGCAGTATTTT | CASSDVAGVTDTQYF
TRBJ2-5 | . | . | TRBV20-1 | TGCAGTGCAGTCCCTGAACAGGGTCCGCTAGGGGAGACCCAGTACTTC | CSAVPEQGPLGETQYF
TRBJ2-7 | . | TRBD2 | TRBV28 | TGTGCCAGCAGCCAAGGACTAGCGGGATTCTACGAGCAGTACTTC | CASSQGLAGFYEQYF
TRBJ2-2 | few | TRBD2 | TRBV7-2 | TGTGCCAGCAGCTTGGGCGGGGGAGCGAACACCGGGGAGCTGTTTTTT | CASSLGGGANTGELFF
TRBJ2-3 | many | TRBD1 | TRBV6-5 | TGTGCCAGCCAAGAGGACAGGGGAACAGATACGCAGTATTTT | CASQEDRGTDTQYF
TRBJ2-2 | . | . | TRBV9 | TGTGCCAGCAGCGTTATTGAGACCGGGGAGCTGTTTTTT | CASSVIETGELFF
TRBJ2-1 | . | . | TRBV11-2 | TGTGCCAGCAGCTTAGTAGGAACCTACAATGAGCAGTTCTTC | CASSLVGTYNEQFF
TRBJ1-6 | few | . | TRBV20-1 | TGCAGTGCTAGAGATTTACAGACAAGGCCCTCGTATAATTCGCCCCTCCACTTT | CSARDLQTRPSYNSPLHF
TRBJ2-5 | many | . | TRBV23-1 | TGCGCCAGCAGTCAGTCAGGGGAGAAGGAGACCCAGTACTTC | CASSQSGEKETQYF
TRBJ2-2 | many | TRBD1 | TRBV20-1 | TGCAGTGCTAGAGCAAGGACAGGGCTCGACGGGGAGCTGTTTTTT | CSARARTGLDGELFF
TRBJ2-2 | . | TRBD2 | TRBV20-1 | TGCAGTGCTAGTGATACTAAGCAGACTAGCGGGTGGACCGGGGAGCTGTTTTTT | CSASDTKQTSGWTGELFF
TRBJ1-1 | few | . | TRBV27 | TGTGCCAGCAGTTTATCGGGGGGGGCGATCGGTTGGAACGCTGAAGCTTTCTTT | CASSLSGGAIGWNAEAFF
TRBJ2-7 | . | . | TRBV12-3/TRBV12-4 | TGTGCCAGCAGTTATGGGGGCTGGCTGGACGAGCAGTACTTC | CASSYGGWLDEQYF
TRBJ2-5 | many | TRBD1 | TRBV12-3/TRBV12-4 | TGTGCCAGCAGCAGTGGACAGGTAGAGACCCAGTACTTC | CASSSGQVETQYF